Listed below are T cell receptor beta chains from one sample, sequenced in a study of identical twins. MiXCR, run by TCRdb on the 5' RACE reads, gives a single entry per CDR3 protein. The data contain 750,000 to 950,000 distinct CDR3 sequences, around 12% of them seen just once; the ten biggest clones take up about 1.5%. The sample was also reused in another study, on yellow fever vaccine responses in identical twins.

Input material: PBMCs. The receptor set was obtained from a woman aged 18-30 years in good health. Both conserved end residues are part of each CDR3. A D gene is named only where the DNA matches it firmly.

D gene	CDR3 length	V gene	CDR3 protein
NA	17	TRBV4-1	CASSLKWQGFGTGELFF
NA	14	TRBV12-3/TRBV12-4	CASSLGVRGTEAFF
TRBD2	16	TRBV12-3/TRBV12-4	CASSSSGRLAKNIQYF
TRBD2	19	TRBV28	CASSLVGTSGDISYNEQFF
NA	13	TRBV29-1	CSVRQANTGELFF
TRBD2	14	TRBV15	CATSWTSGSHEQFF
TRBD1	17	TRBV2	CASSGGTGGPGANVLTF
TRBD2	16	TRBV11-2	CASSPGVAGFQETQYF
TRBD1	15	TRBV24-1	CATSEAGQGPSPLHF
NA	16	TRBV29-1	CSVEDSRSVPNYGYTF
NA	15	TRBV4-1	CASSPDGTYYNEQFF
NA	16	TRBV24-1	CATSDLAEGGNQPQHF
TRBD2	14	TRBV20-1	CSARGLAGDYEQYF
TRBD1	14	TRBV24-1	CATSDAGQGDTQYF
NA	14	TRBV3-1	CASSLRTVNNEQFF
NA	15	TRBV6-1	CASSEYYPVRETQYF
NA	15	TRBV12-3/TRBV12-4	CASSLTVSSKNIQYF
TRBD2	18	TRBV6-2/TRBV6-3	CASSYSTGGLAGQETQYF
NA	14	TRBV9	CASSVEQGPSPLHF
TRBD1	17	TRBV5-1	CASSPGTGGGMNTEAFF
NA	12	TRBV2	CASLDRINEQFF
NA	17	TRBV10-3	CAISESGGKLAKNIQYF
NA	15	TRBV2	CASQTDWGIDQPQHF
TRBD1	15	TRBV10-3	CAINPTGANSYEQYF
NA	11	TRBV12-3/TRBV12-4	CASSLRGRQYF
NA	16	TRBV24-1	CATSAEGLSSYNEQFF
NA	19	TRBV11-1	CASSLEAHREASSYNEQFF
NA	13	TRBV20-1	CSAVTGSGYEQYF
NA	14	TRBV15	CATSRGVSQSPLHF
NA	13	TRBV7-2	CASSQQGLLIQYF
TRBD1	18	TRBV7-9	CASSSPGQWRSGANVLTF
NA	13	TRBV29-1	CSVGRSNTGELFF
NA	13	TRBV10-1	CASSPAGVEKLFF
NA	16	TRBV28	CASSLFRGPRKDIQYF
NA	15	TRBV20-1	CSARDRGKMNTEAFF
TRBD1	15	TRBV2	CASRGQGASNQPQHF
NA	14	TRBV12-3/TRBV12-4	CASSLWGSGSEAFF
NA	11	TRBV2	CASGNSYEQYF
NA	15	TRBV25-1	CASSRVGANTGELFF